Listed below are T cell receptor beta chains from one sample, sequenced in a study of OX40 agonist ivuxolimab in advanced cancers. TCRdb keeps only in-frame clones here, not all; method: immunoSEQ multiplex PCR. The table shows about 80,000 clones, with roughly 87% occurring only once. The sequences come from CD4+ or CD8+ T cells sorted from blood, collected in a trial of the OX40 agonist ivuxolimab. These TCRs come from an adult with an advanced solid tumor such as melanoma, head and neck, liver or kidney cancer. CDR3s include the opening cysteine and the closing phenylalanine or tryptophan. D genes are given only for firm matches. Not all rows give a size; the values are once, few, many and, for expanded clones, a class.

>.|TRBJ1-3|TRBV7-2|.
CASSSVGAGNTIYF
TGTGCCAGCAGCTCAGTGGGCGCTGGAAACACCATATATTTT
>.|TRBJ2-3|TRBV5-6|.
CASSQDKSGGYF
TGTGCCAGCAGCCAAGACAAGTCCGGGGGGTATTTT
>few|TRBJ2-2|TRBV29-1|.
CSVEDLGGTGELFF
TGCAGCGTTGAAGATCTCGGGGGCACCGGGGAGCTGTTTTTT
>once|TRBJ1-3|TRBV7-9|.
CASSLRGNSGNTIYF
TGTGCCAGCAGTCTTAGGGGAAACTCTGGAAACACCATATATTTT
>few|TRBJ1-4|TRBV28|.
CASISEEKLFF
TGTGCCAGCATAAGCGAGGAAAAACTGTTTTTT
>.|TRBJ1-2|TRBV18|.
CASSPGTGKGYGYTF
TGTGCCAGCTCACCGGGCACAGGGAAGGGTTATGGCTACACCTTC
>few|TRBJ1-2|TRBV19|.
CASNLPGAFGYTF
TGTGCCAGTAACTTACCGGGGGCCTTTGGCTACACCTTC
>.|TRBJ2-7|TRBV5-1|.
CASSLDLWGSEQYF
TGCGCCAGCAGCTTGGACCTCTGGGGGTCCGAGCAGTACTTC
>.|TRBJ2-1|TRBV21-1|.
CASRSSGRASNEQFF
TGTGCCAGCAGGTCTAGCGGGAGGGCCTCCAATGAGCAGTTCTTC
>.|TRBJ1-2|TRBV11-3|.
CASSLEGRRGNYGYTF
TGTGCCAGCAGCTTAGAGGGACGGCGCGGGAACTATGGCTACACCTTC
>.|TRBJ1-1|TRBV7-8|.
CASNPSVPGNTEAFF
TGTGCCAGCAACCCTAGCGTCCCAGGGAACACTGAAGCTTTCTTT
>.|TRBJ2-1|TRBV7-2|.
CASSLGIGGSYNEQFF
TGTGCCAGCAGCTTAGGTATCGGTGGCTCCTACAATGAGCAGTTCTTC
>few|TRBJ2-1|TRBV21-1|.
CASSSGSRVRSYNEQFF
TGTGCCAGCAGCAGCGGGTCCAGGGTTCGCTCCTACAATGAGCAGTTCTTC
>.|TRBJ2-1|TRBV7-2|.
CASSFFDEQFF
TGTGCCAGCAGCTTTTTCGATGAGCAGTTCTTC
>.|TRBJ2-1|TRBV18|.
CASSPPSGAPYNEQFF
TGTGCCAGCTCACCACCTTCAGGGGCCCCCTACAATGAGCAGTTCTTC
>.|TRBJ1-2|TRBV7-2|.
CASSLLQGSVDGYTF
TGTGCCAGCAGCCTGTTACAGGGATCTGTTGATGGCTACACCTTC
>.|TRBJ2-2|TRBV15|.
CATSRDLTGVIDTGELFF
TGTGCCACCAGCAGAGATTTAACGGGAGTAATCGACACCGGGGAGCTGTTTTTT
>once|TRBJ2-1|TRBV10-3|TRBD2
CAISEILASGRAKNEQFF
TGTGCCATCAGTGAGATTCTGGCTAGCGGGAGGGCCAAGAATGAGCAGTTCTTC
>.|TRBJ2-2|TRBV7-2|.
CASTRGGSYIGELFF
TGTGCCAGCACCCGAGGGGGGAGTTACATCGGGGAGCTGTTTTTT
>.|TRBJ2-7|TRBV7-2|.
CASSLGPYVQYF
TGTGCCAGCAGCTTAGGCCCCTATGTGCAGTACTTC
>once|TRBJ2-7|TRBV21-1|.
CASSNAGSYTYEQYF
TGTGCCAGCAGCAACGCCGGGAGTTATACCTACGAGCAGTACTTC
>once|TRBJ1-1|TRBV28|TRBD1
CASSLSGTGRFTEAFF
TGTGCCAGCAGTTTATCGGGGACAGGGCGGTTCACTGAAGCTTTCTTT
>.|TRBJ2-3|TRBV11-2|.
CASSSHMADTQYF
TGTGCCAGCAGCTCCCACATGGCGGATACGCAGTATTTT
>.|TRBJ2-3|TRBV5-4|TRBD1
CASSRDRDTQYF
TGTGCCAGCAGCCGGGACAGGGATACGCAGTATTTT
>.|TRBJ2-7|TRBV10-3|TRBD2
CAISGLAASYEQYF
TGTGCCATCAGCGGACTAGCGGCCTCCTACGAGCAGTACTTC
>.|TRBJ1-1|TRBV19|TRBD1
CASRTGTGGGTWDTEAFF
TGTGCCAGTAGGACCGGGACAGGGGGGGGAACATGGGACACTGAAGCTTTCTTT
>.|TRBJ1-2|TRBV18|.
CASSPGTGKGYGYTF
TGTGCCAGCTCACCGGGCACAGGGAAAGGTTATGGTTACACCTTC
>.|TRBJ2-7|TRBV29-1|TRBD2
CSVGTSGNVEQYF
TGCAGCGTTGGGACTAGCGGGAACGTGGAGCAGTACTTC
>.|TRBJ1-5|TRBV11-2|.
CASSLTENQPQHF
TGTGCCAGCAGCTTGACCGAAAATCAGCCCCAGCATTTT
>once|TRBJ2-1|TRBV28|.
CASSSFGQGTFLGFF
.
>.|TRBJ2-1|TRBV5-5|TRBD2
CASSLDSGLAPNEQFF
TGTGCCAGCAGCTTGGATTCGGGACTAGCGCCCAATGAGCAGTTCTTC
>.|TRBJ1-2|TRBV4-2|.
CASSLGVRGNYGYTF
TGTGCCAGCAGCTTGGGCGTCAGAGGCAACTATGGCTACACCTTC
>.|TRBJ2-3|TRBV7-3|TRBD2
CASSLAGVGDTQYF
TGTGCCAGCAGCCTAGCGGGAGTGGGAGATACGCAGTATTTT
>few|TRBJ1-6|TRBV11-2|.
CASSLGLGTANSPLHF
TGTGCCAGCAGCCTCGGCCTCGGGACCGCCAATTCACCCCTCCACTTT
>.|TRBJ1-1|TRBV19|.
CASSKFLTEAFF
TGTGCCAGTAGTAAGTTTCTGACTGAAGCTTTCTTT
>.|TRBJ1-2|TRBV6-6|TRBD1
CASSLDRKGRTF
TGTGCCAGCAGCCTGGACAGGAAAGGGCGCACCTTC
>.|TRBJ2-1|TRBV19|TRBD2
CASSPGLAGGTYNNEQFF
TGTGCCAGTAGTCCCGGACTAGCGGGAGGAACGTACAACAATGAGCAGTTCTTC
>.|TRBJ1-5|TRBV2|TRBD1
CASRQGPFTGQPQHF
TGTGCCAGTAGACAGGGGCCGTTTACTGGTCAGCCCCAGCATTTT
>once|TRBJ1-1|TRBV19|TRBD1
CASSGGQPRITEAFF
TGTGCCAGTAGTGGGGGACAGCCGCGCATCACTGAAGCTTTCTTT
>.|TRBJ2-1|TRBV7-9|TRBD2
CASSLALAGGNEQFF
TGTGCCAGCAGCTTAGCACTAGCGGGAGGGAATGAGCAGTTCTTC
>.|TRBJ2-4|TRBV27|TRBD1
CASSLRRDRNKLAKNIQYF
TGTGCCAGCAGTCTCCGCCGGGACAGGAACAAACTAGCCAAAAACATTCAGTACTTC
>few|TRBJ1-2|TRBV11-2|.
CASSLTRPTTYGYTF
TGTGCCAGCAGCTTAACCAGGCCAACGACCTATGGCTACACCTTC
>.|TRBJ1-2|TRBV28|.
CASRRSGYGYTF
TGTGCCAGCAGACGATCGGGCTATGGCTACACCTTC
>.|TRBJ2-7|TRBV27|TRBD2
CASSFTPSGNHYEQYF
TGTGCCAGCAGTTTTACCCCTAGCGGCAACCACTACGAGCAGTACTTC
>.|TRBJ1-3|TRBV5-1|.
CASSLVGPSGDTIYF
TGCGCCAGCAGCTTGGTCGGACCGTCCGGGGACACCATATATTTT
>.|TRBJ1-6|TRBV4-2|.
CASSPESLGSPLHF
TGTGCCAGCAGCCCCGAATCACTTGGTTCACCCCTCCACTTT
>.|TRBJ2-7|TRBV27|TRBD2
CASSLDTPGLAGGSYEQYF
TGTGCCAGCAGTTTAGATACCCCGGGACTAGCGGGAGGATCCTACGAGCAGTACTTC
>.|TRBJ2-7|TRBV27|.
CASSRGTDYEQYF
TGTGCCAGCAGCCGAGGGACGGACTACGAGCAGTACTTC
>.|TRBJ2-7|TRBV5-4|.
CASSYQGTYEQYF
TGTGCCAGCAGCTACCAGGGGACTTACGAGCAGTACTTC
>.|TRBJ2-7|TRBV11-3|TRBD2
CASSPWASGKTDEQYF
TGTGCCAGCAGCCCGTGGGCTAGCGGGAAAACGGACGAGCAGTACTTC
>.|TRBJ1-4|TRBV19|.
CASSEGVDNEKLFF
TGTGCCAGTAGTGAGGGGGTTGATAATGAAAAACTGTTTTTT
>.|TRBJ2-7|TRBV10-3|TRBD1
CAISEYGTGYEQYF
TGTGCCATCAGTGAGTACGGGACAGGCTACGAGCAGTACTTC
>.|TRBJ1-2|TRBV10-2|.
CASSDSRQTYGYTF
TGCGCCAGCAGTGATTCTAGACAGACTTATGGCTACACCTTC
>.|TRBJ1-4|TRBV7-9|.
CASSRTGTIEEKLFF
TGTGCCAGCAGCCGAACGGGGACAATAGAGGAAAAACTGTTTTTT
>.|TRBJ2-7|TRBV5-4|.
CASSTDGQYEQYF
TGTGCCAGCAGCACAGACGGACAGTACGAGCAGTACTTC
>.|TRBJ1-3|TRBV11-3|.
CASSLADTGNTIYF
TGTGCCAGCAGCTTAGCAGACACTGGAAACACCATATATTTT
>.|TRBJ2-7|TRBV28|TRBD2
CASNNLAGGLYEQYF
TGTGCCAGCAACAATCTAGCGGGAGGTCTCTACGAGCAGTACTTC